The present T cell receptor beta chain was sequenced within a study of T cell responses to AZD1222 COVID-19 vaccine. The CDR3 is 16 amino acids. Trimming cost V 2 bases and J 5 bases; bases outside gene matches: 10. CDR1 and CDR2 from the germline V gene are ENHRY and SYGVKD. Produced via immunoSEQ multiplex PCR; TCRdb's table is partial and in-frame only. In the table there are 95,000 to 150,000 clones, about 88% of which are singletons. The sequencing here drew on peripheral blood, taken on day 0 of AZD1222 vaccination. The V call is TRBV10-3, the J call TRBJ2-7, with 9 bases that match TRBD2. The receptor's source is an adult in good health. In nucleotides, the CDR3 is TGTGCCATCAGTGAGCTAGGACTAGCGAGAAGGAACGAGCAGTACTTC. Translating it yields CAISELGLARRNEQYF.